A single TCR beta chain is shown here with its context. Its cognate antigen is unknown. Analyses pooled second doses at about 4 or about 12 weeks. V shed 0 bases and J shed 9 bases, with 19 bases lying between them. Germline loops: CDR1 SGDLS, CDR2 YYNGEE. This CDR3 region has 17 residues. This record comes from a study of T cell responses to AZD1222 COVID-19 vaccine. Notes on the study in general: The sample set comprised mostly white British donors with more females, and clonal diversity was possibly underestimated. Close to half of all spike-specific TCRs reportedly target regions of the variants that are unmutated.

TCRdb's table, derived via immunoSEQ multiplex PCR, lists solely in-frame clones and lacks some. The repertoire holds 200,000 or so clones, with approximately 93% as singletons. This TCR was sampled from an adult who received the AZD1222 COVID-19 vaccine. The sequenced sample was peripheral blood, obtained 28 days after the second AZD1222 dose. The V and J genes are TRBV9 and TRBJ1-6; a weak D match, TRBD1 (6 bases). CDR3 sequence (DNA): TGTGCCAGCAGCGTAGGAGGGAGCGCGCTCAGGGGTTCACCCCTCCACTTT. It is translated as CASSVGGSALRGSPLHF.